The clone carrying this T cell receptor beta chain has a single count. The CDR3 totals 15 residues. Unmatched junction bases numbered 3, after V lost 2 bases and J lost 0 bases. Germline V gene data show CDR1 as SGHRS and CDR2 as YFSETQ. This sample stems from a study of blood T cell repertoires in COVID-19. For the study at large: Specimens from acute and convalescent COVID-19 originated in the United States, Italy and Spain. PBMCs, B-cell-depleted T cells, or T cells provided the cDNA or gDNA that made up the material.

How the authors handled the data: How many nucleated cells were present was estimated from reference gene primer amplification. Sequencing used immunoSEQ multiplex PCR; TCRdb keeps in-frame clones, though not all of them. V and J calls and clone size are those listed in that table; D and trimming were worked out from the DNA. The sample carries roughly 81,000 clones, around 87% recorded once. This chain links TRBV5-1 with TRBJ1-1; the match to TRBD1 covers 8 bases. Sequenced sample: peripheral blood. The sequence was obtained from a middle-aged man with acute or convalescent COVID-19. CDR3 sequence reads: CASSFWTGMNTEAFF. CDR3 coding DNA: TGCGCCAGCAGCTTTTGGACAGGGATGAACACTGAAGCTTTCTTT.